The clone carrying this T cell receptor (beta chain) has just a few counts. These data originate in a study of human T cells and chemical hapten exposure. Turning to the study itself: During the approximately 23-week study period, patients had diphenylcyclopropenone applied to the scalp every week.

V gave up 5 bases and J gave up 8 bases, with 11 bases separating them. This CDR3 has 11 residues. CDR1 is DFQATT and CDR2 is SNEGSKA in the germline V gene (reference sequence). The time point is: patch test 3, about 24 weeks after DPC sensitization. Sample treatment: therapeutic diphenylcyclopropenone sensitization with weekly scalp DPC. Suited to DPC and affected by alopecia, the donors ranged from 18 to 70 years old. One entry per CDR3 protein results from TCRdb running MiXCR on the RACE reads. The data show 190,000 or so distinct CDR3 sequences, around 25% seen once. This material consisted of whole blood, taken in connection with sensitization to the hapten diphenylcyclopropenone (DPC). This sequence was found in a woman aged 40-49 years with alopecia areata. Some clones in this sample may be carry-over from other donors' samples. The chain links TRBV20-1 to TRBJ2-3; D unclear. The CDR3 DNA sequence: TGCAGTGCTCCCCTTCCGGGTACGCAGTATTTT. It is translated as CSAPLPGTQYF.